The rows below give T cell receptor beta chains drawn from one sample of a study of shared clonotypes between healthy human individuals. Using immunoSEQ multiplex PCR, the repertoire was profiled, and TCRdb retains in-frame clones only, with some absent. In the table there are roughly 770,000 clones, 90% to 97% of which are singletons. The sample was naive CD8+ T cells sorted from blood. Every receptor here comes from a man aged 30 to 45 in good health. CDR3s include the opening cysteine and the closing phenylalanine or tryptophan. The D gene is left open where the match is weak. Some rows mark clone size as missing; the rest say once, few, many or name a class of expanded clone.

d_gene	v_gene	abundance	j_gene	CDR3nt	CDR3aa
TRBD2	TRBV9	.	TRBJ2-1	TGTGCCAGCAGCTTACTAGCGGGATGGGACAATGAGCAGTTCTTC	CASSLLAGWDNEQFF
TRBD1	TRBV18	.	TRBJ1-5	TGTGCCAGCTCACTGAATCCCAGGGGGAACGGTCAGCCCCAGCATTTT	CASSLNPRGNGQPQHF
.	TRBV9	.	TRBJ2-3	TGTGCCAGCAGCGCCACGGGGGATCAGAGGGGAGTAGCGGATACGCAGTATTTT	CASSATGDQRGVADTQYF
TRBD2	TRBV27	.	TRBJ2-1	TGTGCCAGCAGGGCGCGGGGGTACAATGAGCAGTTCTTC	CASRARGYNEQFF
TRBD1	TRBV18	.	TRBJ2-4	TGTGCCAGCTCACCTAACCTTGGGACAGGGGCCCCGGGGGACATTCAGTACTTC	CASSPNLGTGAPGDIQYF
TRBD1	TRBV9	once	TRBJ2-7	TGTGCCAGCAGCCCCTGGCCGACAGGGAGCTCCTACGAGCAGTACTTC	CASSPWPTGSSYEQYF
.	TRBV6-1	.	TRBJ2-1	TGTGCCAGCAGAACCGGGACATCCGGACGCGATGAGCAGTTCTTC	CASRTGTSGRDEQFF
.	TRBV7-6	.	TRBJ2-3	TGTGCCAGCAGCTTAGGGCAGCAGGGATCCGCCGCCACGCAGTATTTT	CASSLGQQGSAATQYF
.	TRBV29-1	.	TRBJ2-2	TGCAGCGTTGAACTTCGAAGCACAGATTCGAACACCGGGGAGCTGTTTTTT	CSVELRSTDSNTGELFF
TRBD2	TRBV27	.	TRBJ2-7	TGTGCCAGCAGTTTACAGGCGGGAGGGAGGGAGCAGTACTTC	CASSLQAGGREQYF
.	TRBV9	.	TRBJ2-2	TGTGCCAGCAGCCTTCCCCGGGGACAATCGAACACCGGGGAGCTGTTTTTT	CASSLPRGQSNTGELFF
TRBD1	TRBV7-9	once	TRBJ2-1	TGTGCCAGCAGCGGACAGGGAGCGTACAATGAGCAGTTCTTC	CASSGQGAYNEQFF
.	TRBV5-1	.	TRBJ2-7	TGCGCCAGCAGCTTGGTGTTCGAGCGAGACCCGGATAAGTACGAGCAGTACTTC	CASSLVFERDPDKYEQYF
.	TRBV11-2	.	TRBJ2-1	TGTGCCAGCAGCTTGGGGTTTGGCTCCAACAATGAGCAGTTCTTC	CASSLGFGSNNEQFF
.	TRBV5-8	.	TRBJ2-7	TGTGCCAGCAGCTTGTTTGAGGGCACCTACGAGCAGTACTTC	CASSLFEGTYEQYF
TRBD2	TRBV7-9	.	TRBJ2-7	TGTGCCAGCAGCTTACCCGGGACTAGCGGCTTAAGCTCCTACGAGCAGTACTTC	CASSLPGTSGLSSYEQYF
TRBD1	TRBV6-5	.	TRBJ1-2	TGTGCCAGCAGCCCTCGGACAGGGGGTTTGTATGGCTACACCTTC	CASSPRTGGLYGYTF